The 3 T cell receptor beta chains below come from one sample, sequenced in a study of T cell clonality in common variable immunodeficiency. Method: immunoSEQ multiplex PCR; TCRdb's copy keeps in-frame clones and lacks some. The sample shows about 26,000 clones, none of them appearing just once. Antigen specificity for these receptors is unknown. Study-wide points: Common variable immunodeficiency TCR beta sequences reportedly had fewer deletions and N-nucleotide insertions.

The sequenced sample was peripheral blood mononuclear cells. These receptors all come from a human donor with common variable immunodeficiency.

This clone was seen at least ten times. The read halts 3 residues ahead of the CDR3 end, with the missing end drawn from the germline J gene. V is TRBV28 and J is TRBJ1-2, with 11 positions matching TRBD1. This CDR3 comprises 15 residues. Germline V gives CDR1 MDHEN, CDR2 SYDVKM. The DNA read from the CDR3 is TGTGCCAGCAGTTTGGAGAGGACAGGGGGCTCGGGC. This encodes CASSLERTGGSG. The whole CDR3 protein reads CASSLERTGGSGYTF.

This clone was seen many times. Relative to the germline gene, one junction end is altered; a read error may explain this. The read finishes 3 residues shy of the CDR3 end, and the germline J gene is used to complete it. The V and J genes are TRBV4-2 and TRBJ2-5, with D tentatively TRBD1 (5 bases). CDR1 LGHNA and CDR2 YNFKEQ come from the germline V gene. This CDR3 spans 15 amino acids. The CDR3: CASSQEADSRETQYF. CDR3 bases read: TGCGCCAGCAGCCAAGAAGCCGACAGTAGAGAGACC.

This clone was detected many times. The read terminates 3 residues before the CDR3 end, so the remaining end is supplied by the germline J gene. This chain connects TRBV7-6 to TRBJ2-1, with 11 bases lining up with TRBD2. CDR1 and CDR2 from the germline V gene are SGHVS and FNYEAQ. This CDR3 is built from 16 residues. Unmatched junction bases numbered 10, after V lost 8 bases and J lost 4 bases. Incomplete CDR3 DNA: TGTGCCAGCCGGCCTAGCGGGAGGCAGGGATACAATGAG. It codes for CASRPSGRQGYNE. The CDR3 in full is CASRPSGRQGYNEQFF.